This entry concerns a single T cell receptor (beta chain). Its specific antigen is unknown. Base qualities are not provided; no much larger clone lies one nucleotide away. Patients with autoimmune disease history or receiving systemic immunosuppression were excluded from the trial. Peripheral blood for TCR sequencing was drawn from every dose cohort at baseline, at cycle 4 day 1 and at cycle 7 day 1. The samples were drawn from a first-in-human, open-label, multicenter phase I dose-escalation trial of ivuxolimab. The trial enrolled adults with locally advanced or metastatic head and neck squamous cell, hepatocellular, melanoma or renal cell carcinoma. Before TCR sequencing, CD4+ T cells and CD8+ T cells from peripheral blood were sorted into separate populations. For sequencing of the TCRbeta CDR3 region, genomic DNA was extracted from the sorted cells. The immunoSEQ Assay was used for sequencing of TCRbeta CDR3 regions. TCRdb carries this immuneACCESS record with in-frame sequences only. Its versions omit some clonotypes, under half of them owing to an unresolved V gene in the studies checked, with the rest unexplained. The sample table records around 92,000 clones; roughly 94% of these occur just once. The biggest ten clones account for about 0.17% of the sample.

These data are taken from a study of OX40 agonist ivuxolimab in advanced cancers. Looking at the study overall: The costimulatory receptor OX40 (CD134) was targeted by ivuxolimab, a fully human IgG2 agonistic monoclonal antibody. The monotherapy dose-escalation portion (N of about 50 patients) of the phase I ivuxolimab trial is reported in the paper. Peripheral TCRbeta sequencing was intended to test whether TCR sequence diversity was altered and clonal T-cell expansion was caused by ivuxolimab. Among the roughly 54 dose-escalation patients, some 20 had hepatocellular carcinoma, approximately 15 melanoma, 9 renal cell carcinoma and 9 head and neck cancer. Three dose-escalation patients achieved partial responses, one with hepatocellular carcinoma and two with cutaneous melanoma. In the dose-escalation cohort, approximately 82% of patients were male, and the mean age was roughly 60 years with a range of about 20 to 80. Intravenous ivuxolimab was administered to patients every 2 weeks at six dose levels: 0.01, 0.1, 0.3, 1.5, 3 and 10 mg/kg. Patients were allowed to have had prior anti-PD-1, anti-PD-L1 or anti-CTLA-4 therapy, and approximately 41% of the dose-escalation patients had previously received checkpoint inhibitors. General conclusions and limits of the study: The antigen specificity of the peripheral T cells that underwent clonal expansion was not determined. On average, CD8+ T cells showed more expanded clones than CD4+ T cells after ivuxolimab. Low levels of normalized T-cell clonal expansion were also shown by some nonresponding patients. At doses from 0.1 to 3.0 mg/kg, clonal expansion was seen in both CD4+ and CD8+ blood T cells between baseline and week 6. Partial responders in the 0.1-3.0 mg/kg groups had among the lowest normalized peripheral clonal expansion, especially among CD8+ T cells.

The germline V gene supplies CDR1 SQVTM and CDR2 ANQGSEA. The CDR3 runs 13 amino acids, cysteine and phenylalanine included. The CDR3 DNA has 39 bases and is translated from base 1. V sheds 1 base and J sheds 5 bases, leaving 11 bases between their ends. The receptor was derived from an adult with an advanced solid tumor such as melanoma, head and neck, liver or kidney cancer. This sample comprised CD4+ or CD8+ T cells sorted from blood, obtained in a trial of the OX40 agonist ivuxolimab. The chain uses TRBV29-1 and TRBJ1-1; no D segment can be confidently identified. The DNA reads TGCAGCGTTGAAGGGCTCAGTGGAACTGAAGCTTTCTTT. This translates into CSVEGLSGTEAFF.